The 21 T cell receptor beta chains given below trace back to one sample, sequenced in a study of shared clonotypes between healthy human individuals. The method was immunoSEQ multiplex PCR; TCRdb's version includes in-frame clones alone and lacks a portion of them. The data contain roughly 590,000 clones, around 95% of them singletons. CD45RO-negative cells were positively selected for CCR7, leaving out terminally differentiated effector memory CD45RA+ cells. The source material was naive CD8+ T cells sorted from blood. The receptors derive from a woman aged 25 to 45 in good health.

Only one count was recorded for this clone. CDR3 DNA: TGTGCCAGCAGCTTAGATCCGGGACTAGCGGGAGCGGGGGAGCTGTTTTTT. Protein sequence: CASSLDPGLAGAGELFF. The chain is built from TRBV11-3 and TRBJ2-2; 14 nucleotides agree with TRBD2. Per germline, CDR1 SGHNT and CDR2 YENEEA. This CDR3 is built from 17 residues. Losses at the gene ends were 0 bases for V and 8 bases for J; bases not matched to a gene: 5.

The V call is TRBV19, the J call TRBJ2-5, with D tentatively TRBD1 (5 bases). Germline V gene sequence: CDR1 LNHDA, CDR2 SQIVND (reference sequence). Trimming left V 8 bases short and J 5 bases short, with 15 bases between. The CDR3 loop spans 13 amino acids. Written as DNA, the CDR3 is TGTGCCAGTCGCCCTGGGGCGGAGGAGACCCAGTACTTC. Translating it yields CASRPGAEETQYF.

The V gene is TRBV27, the J gene TRBJ1-2; D is perhaps TRBD1 (6 bases). In germline, CDR1 is MNHEY, CDR2 SMNVEV (reference sequence). The CDR3 is made up of 14 amino acids. The V gene lost 6 bases and the J gene lost 5 bases, with 16 bases spanning the gap. Written as DNA, the CDR3 is TGTGCCAGCAGCCGGGGGGACAATCCTTATGGCTACACCTTC. Its protein is CASSRGDNPYGYTF.

V is TRBV13 and J is TRBJ1-1; no clear D gene. CDR1 and CDR2 (germline): PRHDT, FYEKMQ (reference sequence). The CDR3 loop spans 16 amino acids. V was cut by 3 bases and J by 2 bases, with 16 bases left in between. The CDR3 DNA reads as TGTGCCAGCAGCTTTATTCTGGGTGATCGAAACACTGAAGCTTTCTTT. It translates to CASSFILGDRNTEAFF.

V usage is TRBV15 and J usage is TRBJ2-7, with D maybe TRBD2 (6 bases). Trimming removed 5 bases at V and 2 bases at J, with 10 bases between. There are 13 residues in the CDR3. From germline, CDR1 is LNHNV and CDR2 YYDKDF (reference sequence). The CDR3 loop is CATSPTSTYEQYF. CDR3 nucleotides: TGTGCCACCAGCCCCACTAGCACCTACGAGCAGTACTTC. Supplemented by reference TRBV15 and TRBJ2-7, the full variable domain reads DAMVIQNPRYQVTQFGKPVTLSCSQTLNHNVMYWYQQKSSQAPKLLFHYYDKDFNNEADTPDNFQSRRPNTSFCFLDIRSPGLGDTAMYLCATSPTSTYEQYFGPGTRLTVT.

The J gene is TRBJ2-7, the V gene TRBV6-6; no reliable D call. This CDR3 has 13 amino acids. The germline V and J ends were trimmed by 2 bases and 0 bases, with 5 bases remaining between them. Germline V gene lookup returns CDR1 MNHNY and CDR2 SVGAGI (reference sequence). This chain's CDR3 is CASSYAVSYEQYF. The DNA for the CDR3 is TGTGCCAGCAGTTACGCAGTCTCCTACGAGCAGTACTTC.

The genes are TRBV28 and TRBJ2-7; 10 bases map to TRBD2. CDR3 length equals 14 residues. The germline gives CDR1 MDHEN, CDR2 SYDVKM. V shed 6 bases, J shed 1 base, and the junction held 3 bases outside the gene matches. CDR3 sequence reads: CASRPTSGSYEQYF. The CDR3 DNA reads TGTGCCAGCAGACCGACTAGCGGGTCCTACGAGCAGTACTTC.

The table lists this clone with a count of one. This chain links TRBV27 with TRBJ2-2; D is perhaps TRBD2 (5 bases). V lost 4 bases to trimming and J lost 4 bases, with 13 bases between them. This CDR3 has 15 amino acids. Per the germline V gene, CDR1 is MNHEY and CDR2 is SMNVEV (reference sequence). CDR3 sequence: CASSSSGWSTGELFF. The CDR3 DNA sequence: TGTGCCAGCAGTTCCTCGGGGTGGAGCACCGGGGAGCTGTTTTTT.

The CDR3 coding sequence is TGTGCCAGCAGCTTGGGAGAGCGGGCCCAGTACTTC. Protein product: CASSLGERAQYF. J is TRBJ2-5 and V is TRBV5-6; tentatively, D is TRBD2 (6 bases). Germline V gene lookup returns CDR1 SGHDT and CDR2 YYEEEE. Between the trimmed V and J ends, which lost 0 bases and 9 bases, there was a span of 9 bases. This CDR3 is built from 12 residues.

V is TRBV27 and J is TRBJ2-1; 13 nucleotides align to TRBD2. The V and J ends lost 5 bases and 4 bases, in that order; junction bases with no gene match: 5. This CDR3 is built from 16 residues. Germline CDR1 reads MNHEY; CDR2 reads SMNVEV (reference sequence). CDR3 amino acids: CASSDRTSGSYNEQFF. The CDR3 coding sequence is TGTGCCAGCAGTGACAGGACTAGCGGGAGTTACAATGAGCAGTTCTTC.

The chain joins TRBV7-9 to TRBJ2-1; D ambiguous. The CDR3 spans 13 residues. CDR1 is SEHNR and CDR2 is FQNEAQ in the germline V gene (reference sequence). Trimming took off 4 bases at V and 4 bases at J, with 8 bases between the two ends. The CDR3 DNA reads TGTGCCAGCAGCTCAGACTTATACAATGAGCAGTTCTTC. Amino acid sequence: CASSSDLYNEQFF. The full variable domain, its missing parts supplied by reference TRBV7-9 and TRBJ2-1, is DTGVSQNPRHKITKRGQNVTFRCDPISEHNRLYWYRQTLGQGPEFLTYFQNEAQLEKSRLLSDRFSAERPKGSFSTLEIQRTEQGDSAMYLCASSSDLYNEQFFGPGTRLTVL.

This clone has only one observation. The chain links TRBV27 to TRBJ2-2, with D unresolved. This CDR3 contains 13 residues. V shed 8 bases and J shed 1 base, with 8 bases lying between them. Germline V gene lookup returns CDR1 MNHEY and CDR2 SMNVEV (reference sequence). The CDR3 DNA sequence: TGTGCCAGCCGACGGGTGAACACCGGGGAGCTGTTTTTT. The encoded protein is CASRRVNTGELFF.

The chain joins TRBV11-2 to TRBJ2-7; no clear D. CDR3 length: 13 residues. Trimming removed 0 bases from V and 3 bases from J, with 6 bases in between. The germline gives CDR1 SGHAT, CDR2 FQNNGV. This chain's CDR3 is CASSLENYYEQYF. The CDR3 DNA sequence: TGTGCCAGCAGCTTAGAGAACTACTACGAGCAGTACTTC.

The chain couples TRBV27 to TRBJ2-7; D gene uncertain. Germline CDR1 reads MNHEY; CDR2 reads SMNVEV (reference sequence). This CDR3 has 13 amino acids. The V and J ends lost 3 bases and 6 bases respectively, with 12 bases between them. The CDR3 loop reads CASSLTSTGEQYF. Here the CDR3 DNA reads TGTGCCAGCAGTTTGACCTCGACGGGCGAGCAGTACTTC.

The chain employs TRBV19 and TRBJ1-4, with TRBD1 identical over 9 bases. V gave up 8 bases and J gave up 2 bases; unmatched junction bases: 6. CDR1 is LNHDA, CDR2 SQIVND, per germline (reference sequence). The CDR3 length is 15 residues. For the CDR3, the DNA is TGTGCCAGTGGGACAGGGCGTTTCACTAATGAAAAACTGTTTTTT. It translates to CASGTGRFTNEKLFF.

The genes are TRBV5-6 and TRBJ2-1; 10 bases agree with TRBD1. CDR1 is SGHDT and CDR2 is YYEEEE in the germline V gene. The CDR3 is 14 amino acids. V lost 4 bases to trimming and J lost 7 bases; unmatched junction nucleotides: 5. The DNA of the CDR3 is TGTGCCAGCAGCCCAGGGACAGGGGTGAATGAGCAGTTCTTC. This encodes CASSPGTGVNEQFF.

The chain carries TRBV20-1 and TRBJ1-2; 8 positions agree with TRBD1. This CDR3 region has 11 residues. Germline V gene sequence: CDR1 DFQATT, CDR2 SNEGSKA (reference sequence). V shed 2 bases and J 8 bases; nucleotides not matched to a gene: 1. The CDR3 region has the DNA TGCAGTGCTAGACAGGGGGCCGGCTACACCTTC. It specifies CSARQGAGYTF.

The chain carries TRBV7-8 and TRBJ1-5; D perhaps matches TRBD1 (5 bases). The CDR3 is made up of 14 amino acids. Germline V gene sequence: CDR1 SGHVS, CDR2 FQNEAQ. Trimming took off 4 bases at V and 8 bases at J, with 15 bases between the two ends. CDR3 sequence (DNA): TGTGCCAGCAGCTCGGGGCACCCAGGGAAGCCCCAGCATTTT. Its translation is CASSSGHPGKPQHF.

This clone is a singleton in its sample. The gene calls are TRBV29-1 and TRBJ2-5; TRBD1 aligns across 11 bases. Trimming took 0 bases from V and 6 from J; bases not matched to a gene: 9. CDR1 and CDR2 from the germline V gene are SQVTM and ANQGSEA. CDR3 length equals 16 residues. DNA of the CDR3: TGCAGCGTTGAAGAGCGCGGGGACAGGGGGATAAAGACCCAGTACTTC. This encodes CSVEERGDRGIKTQYF. Based on the CDR3 plus reference TRBV29-1 and TRBJ2-5, the full variable domain is SAVISQKPSRDICQRGTSLTIQCQVDSQVTMMFWYRQQPGQSLTLIATANQGSEATYESGFVIDKFPISRPNLTFSTLTVSNMSPEDSSIYLCSVEERGDRGIKTQYFGPGTRLLVL.

V is TRBV7-8 and J is TRBJ2-7; no firm D call. The CDR3 consists of 16 residues. V was trimmed by 1 base and J by 0 bases, leaving 13 bases between them. Germline CDR1 SGHVS, CDR2 FQNEAQ. This chain's CDR3 is CASSLERVQTSYEQYF. CDR3 DNA: TGTGCCAGCAGCTTAGAGCGCGTACAAACCTCCTACGAGCAGTACTTC.

To note about this clone: Different DNA sequences within this sample yield the same CDR3. This sequence joins TRBV25-1 and TRBJ2-1; D remains unclear. The V gene lost 1 base and the J gene lost 7 bases, with 5 bases spanning the gap. In germline, CDR1 is MGHDK, CDR2 SYGVNS. The CDR3 has 12 amino acids. The CDR3 loop is CASSELGNEQFF. The CDR3 DNA reads TGTGCCAGCAGTGAATTAGGTAATGAGCAGTTCTTC.